Presented here are 25 T cell receptor beta chains from one specimen sequenced in a study of Graves' ophthalmopathy and Graves' hyperthyroidism. Scientists amplified the TCR beta CDR3 regions from RNA transcripts. First-round RT-PCR used HTBI primers; second-round multiplex PCR followed. MiXCR, applied by TCRdb to the multiplex PCR reads, yields one record per CDR3 protein. The data show some 370,000 distinct CDR3 sequences, roughly a sixth seen once. The material sequenced was peripheral blood. The receptors derive from an adult woman with stable Graves' hyperthyroidism.

This clonotype was found many times. V is TRBV6-5 and J is TRBJ2-2; D unresolved. The length of the CDR3 is 12 residues. V was shortened by 3 bases and J by 7 bases, with 6 bases between the two germline ends. CDR1 MNHEY and CDR2 SVGAGI come from the germline V gene. CDR3 sequence reads: CASSYYHGELFF. The CDR3 DNA follows: TGTGCCAGCAGTTATTATCACGGGGAGCTGTTTTTT.

There are a few counts of this clonotype. This chain links TRBV7-9 with TRBJ2-7; 13 nucleotides agree with TRBD2. The CDR3 loop spans 15 amino acids. Germline V gene lookup returns CDR1 SEHNR and CDR2 FQNEAQ (reference sequence). V lost 5 bases and J lost 4; bases outside the gene matches: 5. For the CDR3, the DNA is TGTGCCAGCAGCGCCTGGACTAGCGGGAGTTACGAGCAGTACTTC. Its protein product is CASSAWTSGSYEQYF.

This clonotype occurred many times. The rearrangement links TRBV20-1 to TRBJ1-1; D is perhaps TRBD1 (6 bases). Germline V CDR1 and CDR2: DFQATT, SNEGSKA (reference sequence). Deletions cut 0 bases from V and 5 bases from J, with 16 bases between. The CDR3 extends over 15 amino acids. The CDR3 region has the DNA TGCAGTGCTAGAGATTGGGGCAGGGGTTCGACTGAAGCTTTCTTT. Translated: CSARDWGRGSTEAFF.

This clonotype was counted many times. The chain has TRBV5-6 and TRBJ2-7; D is possibly TRBD1 (6 bases). The CDR3 consists of 13 residues. CDR1 is SGHDT and CDR2 is YYEEEE in the germline V gene. Between the trimmed V and J ends, which lost 9 bases and 2 bases, there was a span of 15 bases. The CDR3 protein is CATYLRDTYEQYF. The CDR3 nucleotides read TGTGCCACCTACCTTCGGGACACCTACGAGCAGTACTTC.

This rearrangement joins TRBV20-1 to TRBJ2-7, with 8 bases lining up with TRBD1. The junction had 11 bases not matched to a gene; V was cut back by 6 bases and J by 7 bases. The CDR3 consists of 13 residues. Germline V gives CDR1 DFQATT, CDR2 SNEGSKA (reference sequence). CDR3 sequence: CSATDRGEEEQYF. The CDR3 nucleotides read TGCAGTGCCACCGACAGGGGAGAAGAAGAGCAGTACTTC.

This clonotype was counted ten times or more. V gene TRBV19 combines with J gene TRBJ1-5, with a tentative D call TRBD1 (5 bases). The CDR3 consists of 14 residues. V was cut by 5 bases and J by 3 bases, with 11 bases left in between. Germline values: CDR1 LNHDA, CDR2 SQIVND (reference sequence). For the CDR3, the DNA is TGTGCCAGTAGTCTCGCAGGGAACAATCAGCCCCAGCATTTT. This translates into CASSLAGNNQPQHF.

The chain employs TRBV5-5 and TRBJ2-7; TRBD1 agrees at 8 bases. This CDR3 is 14 amino acids long. Germline V gene data show CDR1 as SGHKS and CDR2 as YYEKEE (reference sequence). J gave up 4 bases and V 5 bases, and 8 bases lay outside the gene matches. Written as DNA, the CDR3 is TGTGCCAGCAGATTGACAGGGGATCTATACGAGCAGTACTTC. Amino acid sequence: CASRLTGDLYEQYF.

This clonotype was seen many times. The chain carries TRBV12-3 or TRBV12-4 and TRBJ2-7; TRBD1 agrees at 8 bases. The CDR3 is 12 residues long. With 6 bases clipped from V and 6 bases from J, the junction kept 4 bases outside the gene matches. The CDR3 sequence: CASSLDRVEQYF. CDR3 DNA sequence: TGTGCCAGCAGCCTGGACAGGGTCGAGCAGTACTTC.

This clonotype was observed at least ten times. This chain links TRBV2 with TRBJ1-1, with D possibly being TRBD1 (5 bases). The V gene's germline CDR1 is SNHLY and CDR2 FYNNEI. The CDR3 length is 16 residues. The V end lost 0 bases, the J end lost 0 bases, and 11 bases lay between the germline ends. The chain's CDR3 is CASSEASEGLNTEAFF. The DNA of the CDR3 is TGTGCCAGCAGTGAAGCGTCTGAGGGGCTGAACACTGAAGCTTTCTTT.

At least ten counts were recorded for this clonotype. The rearrangement links TRBV6-5 to TRBJ2-5; 7 bases are a match to TRBD1. V trimming: 5 bases; J trimming: 4 bases; junction bases outside the gene matches: 10. The germline V gene encodes CDR1 MNHEY and CDR2 SVGAGI. The CDR3 is 15 residues long. The CDR3: CASSTNPRGRETQYF. The CDR3 bases are TGTGCCAGCAGTACCAACCCGAGGGGGCGAGAGACCCAGTACTTC.

This clonotype was found many times. The rearrangement joins TRBV7-2 to TRBJ2-5, with 9 bases fitting TRBD1. The CDR3 has 18 residues. V dropped 6 bases and J dropped 5; count of bases not matched to a gene: 19. Germline CDR1 and CDR2: SGHTA and FQGNSA. The CDR3, as DNA: TGTGCCAGCAGAATACCTTTCCGGGACAGGGTGGGAGAGGAGACCCAGTACTTC. It yields the protein CASRIPFRDRVGEETQYF.

This clonotype was seen many times. This chain uses TRBV2 with TRBJ2-7; tentatively, D is TRBD1 or TRBD2 (6 bases each). The CDR3 length is 13 residues. Germline CDR1 is SNHLY and CDR2 is FYNNEI. The V and J ends lost 6 bases and 8 bases respectively, with 17 bases between them. CDR3 protein: CASRSTVGGKQYF. The CDR3 DNA sequence: TGTGCCAGCAGGTCCACGGTGGGGGGCAAGCAGTACTTC.

This clonotype was counted at least ten times. CDR3 sequence (DNA): TGTGCCAGCAGCTACCAAACCTTAGCCTACGAGCAGTACTTC. Translation: CASSYQTLAYEQYF. V and J are TRBV7-2 and TRBJ2-7; D remains unclear. V was cut by 4 bases and J by 2 bases, with 12 bases left in between. The CDR3 extends over 14 amino acids. The V gene's germline CDR1 is SGHTA and CDR2 FQGNSA.

This clonotype was recorded many times. Here the CDR3 reads CASTGQANYGYTF. For the CDR3, the DNA is TGTGCCAGCACCGGACAGGCTAACTATGGCTACACCTTC. The V call is TRBV6-1, the J call TRBJ1-2; TRBD1 matches at 7 bases. Germline V gene data show CDR1 as MNHNS and CDR2 as SASEGT. CDR3 length: 13 residues. V lost 7 bases, J lost 0 bases, and 2 bases stayed unmatched.

This clonotype was recorded many times. This chain links TRBV6-5 with TRBJ2-7, with D perhaps matching TRBD1 (6 bases). The V gene's germline CDR1 is MNHEY and CDR2 SVGAGI. CDR3 size: 15 residues. Deletions cut 6 bases from V and 5 bases from J, with 20 bases between. CDR3 in DNA: TGTGCCAGCAGCCGGCCAGGGGTCGGGTTCGACGAGCAGTACTTC. Protein product: CASSRPGVGFDEQYF.

Concerning this clonotype: The CDR3 does not close with the conserved phenylalanine or tryptophan, likely indicating a read error. The rearrangement joins TRBV29-1 to TRBJ2-5; 9 bases are shared with TRBD1. Per the germline V gene, CDR1 is SQVTM and CDR2 is ANQGSEA. There are 13 residues in the CDR3. V gave up 8 bases and J gave up 9 bases; unmatched junction bases: 13. Here the CDR3 DNA reads TGCAGCTCCCCGCCCGGACAGGGGCAGGCCCAGTACGTC. Translating gives CSSPPGQGQAQYV.

This rearrangement joins TRBV30 to TRBJ2-2; D ambiguous. The CDR3 loop spans 14 amino acids. Germline-derived CDR1 and CDR2 are GTSNPN and SVGIG (reference sequence). The germline V and J ends were trimmed by 0 bases and 4 bases, with 9 bases remaining between them. CDR3 region: CAWSVSGLTGELFF. The CDR3, as DNA: TGTGCCTGGAGTGTGTCTGGTCTCACCGGGGAGCTGTTTTTT.

This clonotype was counted at least ten times. The chain combines TRBV7-2 with TRBJ1-1; D is ambiguous. V was shortened by 3 bases and J by 4 bases, with 9 bases between the two germline ends. The CDR3 has 13 amino acids. The germline gives CDR1 SGHTA, CDR2 FQGNSA. The CDR3 DNA reads TGTGCCAGCAGCTTTGGGGTGTTCACTGAAGCTTTCTTT. Translating it yields CASSFGVFTEAFF.

This clonotype occurred many times. This chain joins TRBV28 and TRBJ1-2; D possibly corresponds to TRBD1 (5 bases). This CDR3 comprises 15 residues. Germline V lookup: CDR1 MDHEN, CDR2 SYDVKM. V was clipped by 5 bases and J by 6 bases, with 19 bases between them. In DNA, the CDR3 is TGTGCCAGCAGTCAGTCTTCCAGGGAAGAAGATGGCTACACCTTC. Translated: CASSQSSREEDGYTF.

The sample holds many counts of this clonotype. The chain is built from TRBV30 and TRBJ1-1; 12 positions agree with TRBD1. V was clipped by 2 bases and J by 3 bases; unmatched bases: 16. Germline CDR1 GTSNPN, CDR2 SVGIG (reference sequence). The CDR3 consists of 19 residues. Written as DNA, the CDR3 is TGTGCCTGGAGTCCGCGAGGATCGATCCGGGACAGGGGGCACACTGAAGCTTTCTTT. This sequence encodes CAWSPRGSIRDRGHTEAFF.

The rearrangement joins TRBV24-1 to TRBJ2-2, with D possibly TRBD2 on 5 matching bases. The CDR3 contains 14 residues. The germline V gene has CDR1 KGHDR and CDR2 SFDVKD. V lost 7 bases and J 4 bases, leaving 12 bases between the germline ends. CDR3 amino acids: CATRGLSGTGELFF. The CDR3 DNA is TGTGCCACCAGAGGACTCTCTGGCACCGGGGAGCTGTTTTTT.

This clonotype was counted ten times or more. This chain connects TRBV5-1 to TRBJ2-4, with 10 positions matching TRBD1. The CDR3 has 14 residues. The germline gives CDR1 SGHRS, CDR2 YFSETQ. J lost 8 bases, V lost 10 bases, and 12 bases had no gene match. CDR3 amino acids: CASSADRGLDIQYF. CDR3 nucleotides: TGCGCCTCGTCGGCGGACAGGGGGTTGGACATTCAGTACTTC.

This clonotype has at least ten counts. This chain links TRBV20-1 with TRBJ2-7; 10 bases line up with TRBD1. The CDR3 runs to 15 residues. V was pared by 0 bases and J by 7 bases, with 9 bases of the junction left unmatched. Germline assignment: CDR1 DFQATT and CDR2 SNEGSKA (reference sequence). As DNA, the CDR3 is TGCAGTGCTAGAGATCTGAGACAGGGGGCGTTGGAGCAGTACTTC. Translation: CSARDLRQGALEQYF.

There are many counts of this clonotype. The CDR3 protein is CASSGPRQGETQYF. CDR3 nucleotides: TGTGCCAGCAGTGGCCCAAGACAGGGAGAGACCCAGTACTTC. The genes are TRBV6-1 and TRBJ2-5, with TRBD1 matching over 7 bases. Germline values: CDR1 MNHNS, CDR2 SASEGT. The CDR3 is made up of 14 amino acids. Trimming removed 4 bases from V and 4 bases from J; junction bases left unmatched: 6.

This clonotype was counted many times. The chain combines TRBV28 with TRBJ1-3; D is ambiguous. Germline values: CDR1 MDHEN, CDR2 SYDVKM. The CDR3 covers 18 residues. Deletions cut 3 bases from V and 0 bases from J, with 18 bases between. The CDR3 loop reads CASSFVQNPTRSGNTIYF. CDR3 bases: TGTGCCAGCAGTTTTGTCCAGAACCCGACTCGCTCTGGAAACACCATATATTTT.